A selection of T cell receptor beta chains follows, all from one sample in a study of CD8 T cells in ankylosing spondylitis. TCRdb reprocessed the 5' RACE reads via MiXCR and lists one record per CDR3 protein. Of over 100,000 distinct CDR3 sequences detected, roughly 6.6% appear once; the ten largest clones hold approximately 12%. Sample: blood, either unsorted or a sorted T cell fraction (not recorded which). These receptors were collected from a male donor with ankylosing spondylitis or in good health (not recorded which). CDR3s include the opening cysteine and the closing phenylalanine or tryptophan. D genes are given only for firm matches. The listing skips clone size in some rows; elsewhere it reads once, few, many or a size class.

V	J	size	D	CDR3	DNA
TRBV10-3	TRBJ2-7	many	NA	CAISEEAEQYF	TGTGCCATCAGCGAAGAAGCCGAGCAGTACTTC
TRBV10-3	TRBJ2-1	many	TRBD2	CAISVEREWEQFF	TGTGCCATCAGTGTTGAGCGGGAGTGGGAGCAGTTCTTC
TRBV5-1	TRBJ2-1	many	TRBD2	CASSFGGLSGGPNEQFF	TGCGCCAGCAGCTTTGGAGGTCTAAGCGGGGGCCCCAATGAGCAGTTCTTC
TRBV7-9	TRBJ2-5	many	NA	CASSLYDLGGSETQYF	TGTGCCAGCAGCTTATACGATCTTGGAGGCAGTGAGACCCAGTACTTC
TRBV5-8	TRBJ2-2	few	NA	CASSRRTAVNTGELFF	TGTGCCAGCAGCCGTAGGACAGCGGTAAACACCGGGGAGCTGTTTTTT
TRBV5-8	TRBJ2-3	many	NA	CASSSWTTSTDTQYF	TGTGCCAGCAGCTCCTGGACTACCAGCACAGATACGCAGTATTTT
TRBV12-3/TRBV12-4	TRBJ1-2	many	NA	CASSPGPDYGYTF	TGTGCCAGCAGCCCGGGGCCGGACTATGGCTACACCTTC
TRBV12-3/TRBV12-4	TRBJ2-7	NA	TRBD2	CASSLSGGEYEQYF	TGTGCCAGCAGTTTATCGGGGGGGGAGTACGAGCAGTACTTC
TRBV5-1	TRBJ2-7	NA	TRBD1	CASSRLTGGAFYEQYF	TGCGCCAGCAGCCGACTGACAGGGGGCGCTTTCTACGAGCAGTACTTC
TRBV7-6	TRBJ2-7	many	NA	CASSQTTGYEQYF	TGTGCCAGCAGCCAGACAACGGGGTACGAGCAGTACTTC
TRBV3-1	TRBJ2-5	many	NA	CASSLRQGGETQYF	TGTGCCAGCAGCCTAAGGCAGGGTGGAGAGACCCAGTACTTC
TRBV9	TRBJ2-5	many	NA	CASSLQGFETQYF	TGTGCCAGCTCTTTACAGGGCTTCGAGACCCAGTACTTC
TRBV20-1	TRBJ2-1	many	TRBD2	CSAVAYGGDNEQFF	TGCAGTGCTGTCGCTTACGGGGGGGACAATGAGCAGTTCTTC
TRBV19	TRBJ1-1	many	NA	CASRREGATEAFF	TGTGCCAGTAGACGGGAGGGAGCTACTGAAGCTTTCTTT
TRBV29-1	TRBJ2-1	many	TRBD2	CSATRGGNEQFF	TGCAGCGCTACCCGGGGGGGGAATGAGCAGTTCTTC
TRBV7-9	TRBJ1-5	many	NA	CASSQTDLAEPQHF	TGTGCCAGCAGCCAGACAGACCTCGCGGAGCCCCAGCATTTT
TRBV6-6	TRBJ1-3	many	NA	CASSLYSGNTIYF	TGTGCCAGCAGTCTATACTCTGGAAACACCATATATTTT
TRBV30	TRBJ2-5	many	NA	CAWSKDRRVETQYF	TGTGCCTGGAGCAAGGACAGGAGGGTTGAGACCCAGTACTTC
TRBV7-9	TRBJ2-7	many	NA	CASTRVYRSYEQYF	TGTGCCAGCACCCGGGTCTACAGATCCTACGAGCAGTACTTC
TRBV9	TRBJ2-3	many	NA	CASSAGWGPTDTQYF	TGTGCCAGCAGCGCCGGGTGGGGTCCCACAGATACGCAGTATTTT
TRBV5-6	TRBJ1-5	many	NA	CASSLQGVNQPQHF	TGTGCCAGCAGCTTGCAAGGTGTTAATCAGCCCCAGCATTTT
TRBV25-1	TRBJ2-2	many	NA	CASRRETGELFF	TGTGCCAGCAGAAGGGAAACCGGGGAGCTGTTTTTT
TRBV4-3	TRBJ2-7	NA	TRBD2	CASSQEAAHSGRYYEQYF	TGCGCCAGCAGCCAAGAAGCGGCGCATAGCGGGAGGTACTACGAGCAGTACTTC
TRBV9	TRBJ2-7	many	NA	CASSVSEGGRRGYEQYF	TGTGCCAGCAGCGTCTCAGAGGGGGGTCGCAGGGGCTACGAGCAGTACTTC
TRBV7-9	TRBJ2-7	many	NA	CASSFEELYEQYF	TGTGCCAGCAGCTTCGAAGAACTCTACGAGCAGTACTTC
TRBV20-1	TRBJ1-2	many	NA	CSAREGNYGYTF	TGCAGTGCCCGGGAGGGAAACTATGGCTACACCTTC
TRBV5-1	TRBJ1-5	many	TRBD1	CASRLGQGPGNQPQHF	TGCGCCAGCAGACTAGGACAGGGGCCGGGCAATCAGCCCCAGCATTTT
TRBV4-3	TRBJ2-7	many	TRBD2	CASSQDTSGNDEQYF	TGCGCCAGCAGCCAAGACACTAGCGGGAACGACGAGCAGTACTTC
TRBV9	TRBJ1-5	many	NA	CASSEFETNQPQHF	TGTGCCAGCAGCGAATTTGAGACCAATCAGCCCCAGCATTTT
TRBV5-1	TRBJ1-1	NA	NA	CASSLSPGRSDTEAFF	TGCGCCAGCAGCTTGTCGCCCGGGAGGTCGGACACTGAAGCTTTCTTT
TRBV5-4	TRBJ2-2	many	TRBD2	CASSRGTSGMRSGELFF	TGTGCCAGCAGCCGCGGGACTAGCGGTATGAGGTCCGGGGAGCTGTTTTTT
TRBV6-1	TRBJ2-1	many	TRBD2	CASSPGLAGGPTYNEQFF	TGTGCCAGCAGTCCGGGACTAGCGGGAGGGCCAACCTACAATGAGCAGTTCTTC
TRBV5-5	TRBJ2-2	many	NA	CASSLWGASGELFF	TGTGCCAGCAGCTTGTGGGGGGCGAGCGGGGAGCTGTTTTTT
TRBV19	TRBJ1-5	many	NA	CASSLIRENQPQHF	TGTGCCAGTAGCCTCATCAGGGAGAATCAGCCCCAGCATTTT
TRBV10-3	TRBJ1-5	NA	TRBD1	CAISAGTVGNQPQHF	TGTGCCATCAGTGCCGGGACAGTCGGGAATCAGCCCCAGCATTTT
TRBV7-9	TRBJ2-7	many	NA	CASSYNPYEQYF	TGTGCCAGCAGCTACAACCCCTACGAGCAGTACTTC
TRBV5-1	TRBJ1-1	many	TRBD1	CASSIRDRVMNTEAFF	TGCGCCAGCAGCATCCGGGACAGGGTAATGAACACTGAAGCTTTCTTT
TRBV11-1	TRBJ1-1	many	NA	CASSSPPGQSVMNTEAFF	TGTGCCAGCAGCTCTCCTCCCGGACAGTCGGTTATGAACACTGAAGCTTTCTTT
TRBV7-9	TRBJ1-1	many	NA	CASSLAPSGSKVTEAFF	TGTGCCAGCAGCTTAGCGCCATCTGGGAGTAAGGTCACTGAAGCTTTCTTT
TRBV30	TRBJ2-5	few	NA	CAWSVPGGGETQYF	TGTGCCTGGAGTGTACCAGGGGGAGGAGAGACCCAGTACTTC
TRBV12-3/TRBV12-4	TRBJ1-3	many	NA	CASSIVADRGNTIYF	TGTGCCAGCTCCATTGTGGCGGATCGTGGCAACACCATATATTTT
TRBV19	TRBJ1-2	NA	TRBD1	CASRPGTGINYGYTF	TGTGCCAGTCGACCCGGGACAGGGATTAACTATGGCTACACCTTC
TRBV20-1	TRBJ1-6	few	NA	CSARDGGGRSSDSPLHF	TGCAGTGCTAGAGATGGCGGGGGGCGATCATCTGATTCACCCCTCCACTTT
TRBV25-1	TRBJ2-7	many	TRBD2	CASSEGTSGDSYEQYF	TGTGCCAGCAGTGAGGGTACTAGCGGGGACTCCTACGAGCAGTACTTC
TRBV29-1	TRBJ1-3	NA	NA	CSVEVVALASGNTIYF	TGCAGCGTTGAAGTGGTCGCCCTAGCCTCTGGAAACACCATATATTTT
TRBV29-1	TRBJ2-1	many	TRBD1	CSAGQGSSSYNEQFF	TGCAGCGCCGGACAGGGGTCGAGCTCCTACAATGAGCAGTTCTTC
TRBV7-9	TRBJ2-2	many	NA	CASSPGALSSTGELFF	TGTGCCAGCAGCCCAGGGGCCCTGTCGAGCACCGGGGAGCTGTTTTTT
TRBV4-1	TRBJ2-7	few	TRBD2	CASSQAWTSGSYEQYF	TGCGCCAGCAGCCAAGCATGGACTAGCGGCTCCTACGAGCAGTACTTC
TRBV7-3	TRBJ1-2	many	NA	CASSLTKQPYGYTF	TGTGCCAGCAGCTTAACGAAACAGCCCTATGGCTACACCTTC
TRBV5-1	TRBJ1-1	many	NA	CASSLAWLGTEAFF	TGCGCCAGCAGCTTGGCCTGGCTAGGGACTGAAGCTTTCTTT
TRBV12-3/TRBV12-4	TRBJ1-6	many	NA	CASRGDGYTSPLHF	TGTGCCAGCAGAGGAGACGGATACACTTCACCCCTCCACTTT
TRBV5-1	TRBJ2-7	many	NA	CASSLVADTYEQYF	TGCGCCAGCAGCTTGGTCGCAGATACCTACGAGCAGTACTTC
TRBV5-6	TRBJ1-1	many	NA	CASSLGGPNEAFF	TGTGCCAGCAGCTTGGGGGGACCGAATGAAGCTTTCTTT
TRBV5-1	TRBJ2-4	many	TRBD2	CASSLGLAGENIQYF	TGCGCCAGCAGCTTGGGTCTAGCGGGGGAAAACATTCAGTACTTC
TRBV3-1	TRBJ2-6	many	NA	CASTSGGANVLTF	TGTGCCAGCACCAGCGGTGGGGCCAACGTCCTGACTTTC
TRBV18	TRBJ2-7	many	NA	CASSPGEYEQYF	TGTGCCAGCTCACCGGGAGAATACGAGCAGTACTTC
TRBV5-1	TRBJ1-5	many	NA	CASSFEGGSQPQHF	TGCGCCAGCAGCTTTGAGGGGGGGAGTCAGCCCCAGCATTTT
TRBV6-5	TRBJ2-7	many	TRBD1	CASSYLPGQRAYEQYF	TGTGCCAGCAGTTACCTACCGGGACAGCGCGCCTACGAGCAGTACTTC
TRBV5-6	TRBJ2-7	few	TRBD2	CASNIAGTYEQYF	TGTGCCAGCAACATAGCGGGCACCTACGAGCAGTACTTC